This TCR beta chain appears in the sequencing data of a study of T cell repertoires in cytomegalovirus infection. The study, taken as a whole, reports: Dominant in the ex vivo response were TCR beta clonotypes restricted by HLA-C and specific for CMV.

This clonotype was recorded only once. Its antigen is unknown. One entry per CDR3 protein, called by TCRdb with MiXCR from the reads. Found here are 45,000 to 50,000 distinct CDR3 sequences, roughly 19% of them singletons; the top ten hold about 55%. The CDR3 length is 14 residues. Germline V lookup: CDR1 SEHNR, CDR2 FQNEAQ (reference sequence). Unmatched junction bases numbered 3, after V lost 8 bases and J lost 1 base. The receptor comes from a human donor in good health (CMV status not recorded). Some clones in this sample may be carry-over from other donors' samples. The chain combines TRBV7-9 with TRBJ1-3; 9 bases align to TRBD1. Specimen: CD8+ T cells from cultured PBMCs, collected from culture after CMV antigen stimulation. The CDR3 loop reads CASFGTGSGNTIYF. The CDR3 DNA is TGTGCCAGCTTTGGGACAGGGTCTGGAAACACCATATATTTT.